The entry below describes one T cell receptor (beta chain). The antigen is undetermined. Per germline, CDR1 MNHEY and CDR2 SMNVEV (reference sequence). V dropped 8 bases and J dropped 3; count of bases not matched to a gene: 5. This CDR3 is 14 amino acids long. The data stem from a study of shared clonotypes between healthy human individuals. Study in general: Participating donors consisted of a couple of women and a few men aged 18 to 49. Per donor, three plates held CD4 naive cells, three held CD4 memory, two held CD8 naive and one held CD8 memory. General study findings and limits: The study found 4.5% to 6% of naive CD4 clonotypes shared across a handful of donors.

Here immunoSEQ multiplex PCR was the method, and the copy in TCRdb shows in-frame clones only, minus some. This sample has under 350,000 clones; over 75% occur once, and the top ten carry around 15%. This receptor was taken from a man aged 18-30 years in good health. The genes are TRBV27 and TRBJ2-1, with TRBD1 identical over 9 bases. Sequenced material: memory CD8+ T cells sorted from blood. Subset: CD45RO+ cells pooled with CCR7-negative TemRA cells. The chain's CDR3 is CASARTGDYNEQFF. The DNA of the CDR3 is TGTGCCAGCGCACGGACAGGGGACTACAATGAGCAGTTCTTC.